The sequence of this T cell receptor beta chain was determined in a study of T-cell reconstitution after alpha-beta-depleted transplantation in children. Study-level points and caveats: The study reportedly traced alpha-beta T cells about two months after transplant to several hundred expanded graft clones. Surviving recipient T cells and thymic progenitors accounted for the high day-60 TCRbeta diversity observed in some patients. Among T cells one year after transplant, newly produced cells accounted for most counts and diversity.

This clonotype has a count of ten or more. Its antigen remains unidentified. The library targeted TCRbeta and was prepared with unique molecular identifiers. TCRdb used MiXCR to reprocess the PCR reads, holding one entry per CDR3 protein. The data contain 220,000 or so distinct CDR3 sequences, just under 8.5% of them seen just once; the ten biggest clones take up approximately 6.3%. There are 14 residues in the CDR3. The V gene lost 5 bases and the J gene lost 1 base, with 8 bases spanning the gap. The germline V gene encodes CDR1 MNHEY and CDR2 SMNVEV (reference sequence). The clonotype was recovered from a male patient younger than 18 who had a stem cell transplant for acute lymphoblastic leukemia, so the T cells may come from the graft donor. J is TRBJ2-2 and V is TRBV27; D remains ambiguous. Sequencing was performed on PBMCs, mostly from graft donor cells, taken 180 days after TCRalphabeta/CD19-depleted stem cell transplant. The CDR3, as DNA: TGTGCCAGCAGTCTCGCTATGAACACCGGGGAGCTGTTTTTT. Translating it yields CASSLAMNTGELFF.